These 11 T cell receptor beta chains share one sample of origin, sequenced in a study of CXCR3-negative and CXCR3-positive naive CD8 T cells. UMI-labeled 5' RACE yielded the TRB cDNA libraries. TCRdb re-called the 5' RACE reads and shows each CDR3 protein once, DNA omitted. This repertoire includes some 130,000 distinct CDR3 sequences. The sample taken for sequencing was naive CXCR3- CD8+ T cells from blood. The subset is: CD45RO-CCR7+CD27+CD95- naive CD8+ T cells lacking CXCR3 (TNR3-). The receptors here all came from a human donor in good health. Some clones in this sample may be carry-over from other donors' samples.

The CDR3 sequence: CASSSATGGNWYEQYF. The chain recombines TRBV6-5 with TRBJ2-7; TCRdb's D call, TRBD1, is unchecked because there is no DNA. The CDR3 loop spans 16 amino acids. CDR1 and CDR2 from the germline V gene are MNHEY and SVGAGI.

This chain links TRBV4-1 with TRBJ2-1; TCRdb's D call, TRBD1, is unchecked because there is no DNA. This CDR3 spans 13 amino acids. Germline V gene data show CDR1 as MGHRA and CDR2 as YSYEKL. The chain's CDR3 is CASSHPGLNEQFF.

The V gene is TRBV24-1, the J gene TRBJ2-2; the TCRdb D gene call, TRBD1, has no DNA to confirm it. The CDR3 covers 16 residues. CDR1 is KGHDR and CDR2 is SFDVKD in the germline V gene. The CDR3 loop is CATSDLLTDNTGELFF.

CDR3 region: CASSYMSRSDTQYF. The chain is built from TRBV6-2 or TRBV6-3 and TRBJ2-3. This CDR3 region has 14 residues. Germline-derived CDR1 and CDR2 are MNHEY and SVGEGT.

V is TRBV29-1 and J is TRBJ2-7. CDR1 and CDR2 from the germline V gene are SQVTM and ANQGSEA. This CDR3 has 14 amino acids. The CDR3 reads CSVAGRQTSYEQYF.

This sequence joins TRBV28 and TRBJ2-7; TCRdb selects TRBD2, and the lack of DNA leaves this call unchecked. Germline CDR1 and CDR2: MDHEN and SYDVKM. There are 18 residues in the CDR3. CDR3 loop: CASSPITWTEGINNEQYF. Full variable domain (remainder filled in from reference TRBV28 and TRBJ2-7): DVKVTQSSRYLVKRTGEKVFLECVQDMDHENMFWYRQDPGLGLRLIYFSYDVKMKEKGDIPEGYSVSREKKERFSLILESASTNQTSMYLCASSPITWTEGINNEQYFGPGTRLTVT.

This sequence joins TRBV9 and TRBJ2-5; TCRdb outputs TRBD1, but without DNA this stays unchecked. CDR3 size: 14 residues. Germline assignment: CDR1 SGDLS and CDR2 YYNGEE. CDR3 loop: CASSARDSQETQYF.

This sequence joins TRBV20-1 and TRBJ1-1. Germline values: CDR1 DFQATT, CDR2 SNEGSKA (reference sequence). CDR3 length: 13 residues. The CDR3 sequence: CSASEGLNTEAFF.

The chain uses TRBV20-1 and TRBJ2-2; TCRdb's D gene call, TRBD1, goes unchecked for lack of DNA. The CDR3 spans 15 residues. The germline V gene encodes CDR1 DFQATT and CDR2 SNEGSKA (reference sequence). This chain's CDR3 is CSAREQGMGTGELFF.

The chain joins TRBV10-3 to TRBJ2-7; TCRdb's D call of TRBD1 is untestable without DNA. The CDR3 is made up of 14 amino acids. Germline-derived CDR1 and CDR2 are ENHRY and SYGVKD. The chain's CDR3 is CAISGAGPVDEQYF.

The chain joins TRBV12-3 or TRBV12-4 to TRBJ2-7; lacking DNA, the TRBD2 call made by TCRdb goes unchecked. The CDR3 sequence is 14 residues long. The CDR3 protein is CASSPSGGAYEQYF.